This TCR beta chain was captured by sequencing in a study of diagnostic markers for celiac disease (dated by TCRdb to 2020 to 2021). The CDR3 goes from the cysteine to the phenylalanine over 15 residues. The protein alone is recorded here. The germline V gene specifies KGHSH as CDR1 and LQKENI as CDR2. Comments on this clonotype: The target of this receptor is not known.

Sequencing used an Illumina MiSeq. Each CDR3 protein sequence appears as one entry after TCRdb reprocessed the reads, and no DNA is included. The table for this sample records 350 to 450 distinct CDR3 sequences. Around 81% of the sample is held by the ten biggest clonotypes. The rearranged segments are TRBV18 and TRBJ1-4; checking the TCRdb D call of TRBD1 is not possible without DNA. The TCR comes from a human donor. Sequencing was carried out using either unsorted cells or a sorted T cell fraction (not recorded which). The CDR3 sequence is CASSPNTGEDEKLFF. With the rest looked up from the reference TRBV18 and TRBJ1-4 genes rather than sequenced, the full variable domain is NAGVMQNPRHLVRRRGQEARLRCSPMKGHSHVYWYRQLPEEGLKFMVYLQKENIIDESGMPKERFSAEFPKEGPSILRIQQVVRGDSAAYFCASSPNTGEDEKLFFGSGTQLSVL.